One and the same sample provided the 6 T cell receptor beta chains below, sequenced in a study of blood T cell repertoires in COVID-19. This table comes from immunoSEQ multiplex PCR, and its TCRdb copy is limited to in-frame clones, with some not included. Counted here are 270,000 or so clones, 90% occurring once; the ten biggest clones make up approximately 2.1%. Material: peripheral blood. These receptors all stem from a woman aged 60-75 years with COVID-19, enrolled during active disease.

CDR3 sequence reads: CSVAGAGNTEAFF. The CDR3 DNA reads TGCAGCGTTGCAGGGGCCGGGAACACTGAAGCTTTCTTT. The V call is TRBV29-1, the J call TRBJ1-1; a possible D gene is TRBD1 (6 bases). The CDR3 is 13 residues long. Trimming removed 4 bases at V and 1 base at J, with 10 bases between. CDR1 is SQVTM and CDR2 is ANQGSEA in the germline V gene.

The chain employs TRBV15 and TRBJ2-7; possibly TRBD2 for D (6 bases). Germline CDR1 and CDR2: LNHNV and YYDKDF (reference sequence). The CDR3 spans 13 residues. V shed 0 bases and J shed 7 bases, with 10 bases lying between them. CDR3 in amino acids: CATSRDGGREQYF. CDR3 nucleotide sequence: TGTGCCACCAGCAGAGATGGGGGGAGGGAGCAGTACTTC.

The chain has TRBV19 and TRBJ1-6, with D possibly TRBD1 on 6 matching bases. CDR1 is LNHDA, CDR2 SQIVND, per germline (reference sequence). The V gene lost 8 bases and the J gene lost 4 bases, with 12 bases spanning the gap. CDR3 length: 14 amino acids. The CDR3 region has the DNA TGTGCCAGTTCCAGGGGCGCGTATAATTCACCCCTCCACTTT. This gives the protein CASSRGAYNSPLHF.

As for this clone: Other DNA sequences of this sample code for an identical CDR3. The chain has TRBV4-2 and TRBJ2-1; 9 bases align to TRBD1. The V segment lost 3 bases and the J segment 4 bases; nucleotides outside the gene matches: 4. Looked up from germline, CDR1 is LGHNA and CDR2 is YNFKEQ. The CDR3 is made up of 15 amino acids. DNA for the CDR3: TGTGCCAGCAGCCAGGACAGGGGAGGTTACAATGAGCAGTTCTTC. Translating gives CASSQDRGGYNEQFF.

The table lists this clone with a count of one. This chain joins TRBV7-2 and TRBJ1-6, with 7 bases fitting TRBD1. Trimming cost V 5 bases and J 9 bases; bases outside gene matches: 10. Germline V gene sequence: CDR1 SGHTA, CDR2 FQGNSA. The CDR3 totals 15 residues. The CDR3 region is CASSQQGIAGSPLHF. CDR3 in DNA: TGTGCCAGCAGCCAACAGGGGATCGCTGGTTCACCCCTCCACTTT.

This clone was detected once. The chain couples TRBV6-5 to TRBJ1-2, with TRBD1 matching over 8 bases. The CDR3 runs to 12 residues. The trim removed 5 bases at V and 6 bases at J, leaving 2 bases unmatched. CDR1 is MNHEY and CDR2 is SVGAGI in the germline V gene. This CDR3 is CASSRQGNGYTF. The CDR3 nucleotides are TGTGCCAGCAGTCGACAGGGGAATGGCTACACCTTC.